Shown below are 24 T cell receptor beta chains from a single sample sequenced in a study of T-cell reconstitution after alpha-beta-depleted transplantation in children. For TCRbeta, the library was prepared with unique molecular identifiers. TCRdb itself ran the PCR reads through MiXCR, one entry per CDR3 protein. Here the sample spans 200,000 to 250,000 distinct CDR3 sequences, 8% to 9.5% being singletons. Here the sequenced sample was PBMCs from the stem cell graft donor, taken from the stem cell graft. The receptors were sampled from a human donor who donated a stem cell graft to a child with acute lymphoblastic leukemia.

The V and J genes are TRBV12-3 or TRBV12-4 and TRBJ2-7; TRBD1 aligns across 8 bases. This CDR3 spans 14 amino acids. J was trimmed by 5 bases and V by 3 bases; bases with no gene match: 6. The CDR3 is CASSFRRGPNEQYF. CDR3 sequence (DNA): TGTGCCAGCAGTTTTCGCAGGGGGCCCAACGAGCAGTACTTC.

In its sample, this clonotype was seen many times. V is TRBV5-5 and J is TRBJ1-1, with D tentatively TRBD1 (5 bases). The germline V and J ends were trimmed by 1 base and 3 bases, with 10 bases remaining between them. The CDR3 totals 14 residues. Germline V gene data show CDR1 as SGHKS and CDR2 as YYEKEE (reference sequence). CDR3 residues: CASSLWGEDTEAFF. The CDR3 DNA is TGTGCCAGCAGCTTGTGGGGGGAGGACACTGAAGCTTTCTTT.

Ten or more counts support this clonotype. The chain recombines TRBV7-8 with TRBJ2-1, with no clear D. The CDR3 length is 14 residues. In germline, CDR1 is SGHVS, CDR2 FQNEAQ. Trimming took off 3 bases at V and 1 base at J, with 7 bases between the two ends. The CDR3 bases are TGTGCCAGCAGCTTTCCCGGTTCCTACAATGAGCAGTTCTTC. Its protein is CASSFPGSYNEQFF.

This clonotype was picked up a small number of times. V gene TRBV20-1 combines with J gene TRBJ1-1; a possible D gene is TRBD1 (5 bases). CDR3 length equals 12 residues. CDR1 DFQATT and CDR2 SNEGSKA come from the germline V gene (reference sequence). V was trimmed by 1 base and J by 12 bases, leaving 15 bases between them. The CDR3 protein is CSARGGAEVTFF. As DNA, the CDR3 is TGCAGTGCTAGAGGGGGCGCGGAGGTAACTTTCTTT.

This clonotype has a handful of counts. The CDR3 region is CASSPNTGALPNYGYTF. The DNA of the CDR3 is TGTGCCAGCAGCCCGAACACGGGGGCTTTGCCCAACTATGGCTACACCTTC. The V call is TRBV14, the J call TRBJ1-2, with D possibly TRBD1 on 6 matching bases. Trimming left V 4 bases short and J 2 bases short, with 20 bases between. This CDR3 comprises 17 residues. In germline, CDR1 is SGHDN, CDR2 FVKESK.

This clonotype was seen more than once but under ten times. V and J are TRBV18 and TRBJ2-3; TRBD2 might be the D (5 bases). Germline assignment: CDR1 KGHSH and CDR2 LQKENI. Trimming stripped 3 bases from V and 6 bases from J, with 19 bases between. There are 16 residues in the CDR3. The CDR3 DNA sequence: TGTGCCAGCTCACCTTCTCCGGGATCTAATTTGGATACGCAGTATTTT. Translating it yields CASSPSPGSNLDTQYF.

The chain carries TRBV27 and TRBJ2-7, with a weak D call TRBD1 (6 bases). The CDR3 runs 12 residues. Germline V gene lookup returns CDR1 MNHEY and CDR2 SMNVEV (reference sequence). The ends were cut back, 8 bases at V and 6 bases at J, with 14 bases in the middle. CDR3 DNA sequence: TGTGCCAGCCTTGGGACATCTTCCGAGCAGTACTTC. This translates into CASLGTSSEQYF.

As DNA, the CDR3 is TGTGCCAGCCGGAGCTCCGGGGGCATCTCCTACAATGAGCAGTTCTTC. This translates into CASRSSGGISYNEQFF. The chain combines TRBV7-9 with TRBJ2-1; tentatively, D is TRBD1 or TRBD2 (6 bases each). Per germline, CDR1 SEHNR and CDR2 FQNEAQ (reference sequence). V dropped 8 bases and J dropped 0 bases, with 17 bases sitting between them. The CDR3 extends over 16 amino acids.

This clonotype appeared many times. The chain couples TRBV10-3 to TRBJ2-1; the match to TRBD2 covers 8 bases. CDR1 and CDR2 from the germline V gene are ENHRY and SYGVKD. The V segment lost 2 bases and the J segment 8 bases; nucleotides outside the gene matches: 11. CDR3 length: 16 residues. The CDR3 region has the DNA TGTGCCATCAGTGAGCCCAGGGTAGCGGGGAGGGATGAGCAGTTCTTC. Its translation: CAISEPRVAGRDEQFF.

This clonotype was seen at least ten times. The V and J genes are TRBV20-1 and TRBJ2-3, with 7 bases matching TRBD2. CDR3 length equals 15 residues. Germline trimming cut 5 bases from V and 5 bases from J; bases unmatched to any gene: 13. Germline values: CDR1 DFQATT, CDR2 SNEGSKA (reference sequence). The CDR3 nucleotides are TGCAGTGCTGAGAGGGACTACTCCGGGGTAGATACGCAGTATTTT. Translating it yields CSAERDYSGVDTQYF.

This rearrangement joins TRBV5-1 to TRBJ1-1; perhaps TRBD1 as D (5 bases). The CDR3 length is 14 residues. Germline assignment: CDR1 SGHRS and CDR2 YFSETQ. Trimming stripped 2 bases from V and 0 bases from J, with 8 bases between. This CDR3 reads CASSFRGVNTEAFF. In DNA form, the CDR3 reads TGCGCCAGCAGCTTCCGGGGGGTGAACACTGAAGCTTTCTTT.

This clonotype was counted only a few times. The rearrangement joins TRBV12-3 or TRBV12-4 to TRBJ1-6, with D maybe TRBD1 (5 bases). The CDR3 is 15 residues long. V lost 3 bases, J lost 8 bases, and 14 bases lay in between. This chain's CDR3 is CASSFFPRDDSPLHF. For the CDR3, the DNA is TGTGCCAGCAGTTTTTTCCCCAGGGATGATTCACCCCTCCACTTT.

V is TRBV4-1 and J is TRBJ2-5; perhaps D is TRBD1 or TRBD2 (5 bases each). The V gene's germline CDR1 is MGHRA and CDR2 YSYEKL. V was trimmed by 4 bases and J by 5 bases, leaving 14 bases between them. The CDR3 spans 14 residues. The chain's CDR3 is CASSLPGPRETQYF. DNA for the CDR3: TGCGCCAGCAGCCTACCGGGGCCGAGGGAGACCCAGTACTTC.

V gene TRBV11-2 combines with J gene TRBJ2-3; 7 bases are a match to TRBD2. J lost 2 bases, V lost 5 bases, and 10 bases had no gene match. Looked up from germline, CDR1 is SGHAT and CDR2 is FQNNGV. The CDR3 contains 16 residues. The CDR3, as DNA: TGTGCCAGCAGCCCCTTACCCGGGGGGACCACAGATACGCAGTATTTT. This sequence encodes CASSPLPGGTTDTQYF.

CDR3 region: CSVEKGDRGLEQYF. The CDR3 nucleotides read TGCAGCGTTGAAAAAGGGGACAGGGGGCTCGAGCAGTACTTC. The chain carries TRBV29-1 and TRBJ2-7, with 12 bases identical to TRBD1. V shed 2 bases, J shed 6 bases, and the junction held 5 bases outside the gene matches. Germline V gives CDR1 SQVTM, CDR2 ANQGSEA. CDR3 size: 14 residues.

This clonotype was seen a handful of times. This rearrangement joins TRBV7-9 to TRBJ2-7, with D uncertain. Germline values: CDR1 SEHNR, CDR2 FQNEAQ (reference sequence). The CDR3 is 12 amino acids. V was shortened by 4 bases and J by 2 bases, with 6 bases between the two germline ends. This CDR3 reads CASSYQPYEQYF. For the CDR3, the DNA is TGTGCCAGCAGCTACCAGCCCTACGAGCAGTACTTC.

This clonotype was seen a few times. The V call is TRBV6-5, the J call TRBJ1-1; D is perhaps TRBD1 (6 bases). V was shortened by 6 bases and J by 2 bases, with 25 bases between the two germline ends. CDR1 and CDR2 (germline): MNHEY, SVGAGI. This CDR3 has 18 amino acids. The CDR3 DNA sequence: TGTGCCAGCAGCCTCGACCCTTTCACCGGGACATATAACACTGAAGCTTTCTTT. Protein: CASSLDPFTGTYNTEAFF.

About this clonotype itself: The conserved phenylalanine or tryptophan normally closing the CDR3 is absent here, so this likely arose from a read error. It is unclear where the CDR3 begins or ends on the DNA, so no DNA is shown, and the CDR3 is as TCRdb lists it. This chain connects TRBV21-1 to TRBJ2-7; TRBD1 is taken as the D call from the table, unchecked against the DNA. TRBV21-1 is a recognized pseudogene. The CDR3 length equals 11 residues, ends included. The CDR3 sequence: CATRGEREQYS.

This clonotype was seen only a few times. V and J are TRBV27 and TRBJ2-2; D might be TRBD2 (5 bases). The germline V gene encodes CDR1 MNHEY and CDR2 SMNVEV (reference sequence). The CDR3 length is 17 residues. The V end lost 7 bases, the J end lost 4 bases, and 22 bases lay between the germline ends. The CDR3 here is CASTPSSGRAVTGELFF. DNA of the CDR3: TGTGCCAGCACCCCCTCTAGTGGGCGGGCGGTCACCGGGGAGCTGTTTTTT.

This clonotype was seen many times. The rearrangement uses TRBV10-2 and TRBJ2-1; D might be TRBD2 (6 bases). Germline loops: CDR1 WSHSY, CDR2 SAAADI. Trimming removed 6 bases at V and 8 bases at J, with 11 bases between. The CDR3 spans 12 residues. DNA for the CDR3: TGCGCCAGCAGCACTAGCATCCATGAGCAGTTCTTC. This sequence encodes CASSTSIHEQFF.

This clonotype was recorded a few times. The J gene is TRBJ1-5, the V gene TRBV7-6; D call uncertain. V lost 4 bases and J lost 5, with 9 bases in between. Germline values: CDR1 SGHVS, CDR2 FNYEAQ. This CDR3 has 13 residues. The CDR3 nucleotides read TGTGCCAGCAGCTCCCTACCCCATCAGCCCCAGCATTTT. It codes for CASSSLPHQPQHF.

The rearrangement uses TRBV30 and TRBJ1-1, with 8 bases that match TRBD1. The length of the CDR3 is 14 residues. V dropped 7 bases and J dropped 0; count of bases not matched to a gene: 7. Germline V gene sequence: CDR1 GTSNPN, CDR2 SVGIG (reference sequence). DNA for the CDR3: TGTGCCTCCCGGACAGGGCTCATGAACACTGAAGCTTTCTTT. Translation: CASRTGLMNTEAFF.

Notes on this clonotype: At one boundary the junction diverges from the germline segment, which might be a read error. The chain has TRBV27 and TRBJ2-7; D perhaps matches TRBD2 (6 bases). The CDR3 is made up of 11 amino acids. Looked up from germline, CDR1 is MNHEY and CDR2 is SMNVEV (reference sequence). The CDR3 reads CASTAGTTINF. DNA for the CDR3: TGTGCCAGCACCGCGGGGACCACCATTAACTTC.

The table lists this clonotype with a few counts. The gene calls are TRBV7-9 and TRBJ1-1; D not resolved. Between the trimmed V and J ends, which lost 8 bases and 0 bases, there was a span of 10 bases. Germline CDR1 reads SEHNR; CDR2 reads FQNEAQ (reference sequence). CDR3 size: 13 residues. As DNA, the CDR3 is TGTGCCAGCGACGTGGTCATGAACACTGAAGCTTTCTTT. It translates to CASDVVMNTEAFF.